This TCR beta chain was sequenced in a study of CD8 T cells in ankylosing spondylitis. Only a few counts were recorded for this clonotype. Its cognate antigen is unknown. Overall study results and limits: Roughly eight highly homologous variants made up a TCR beta motif that seemed to typify ankylosing spondylitis blood. Disease-linked clones were found to be CD8+ and relatively rare in peripheral blood.

One entry per CDR3 protein results from TCRdb running MiXCR on the 5' RACE reads. The repertoire consists of tens of thousands of distinct CDR3 sequences, with approximately 10% occurring once and the leading ten covering around 1.5%. This clonotype originated in a male donor with ankylosing spondylitis or in good health (not recorded which). Sample: blood, either unsorted or a sorted T cell fraction (not recorded which).

CDR3 in amino acids: CASSEGQGARETQYF. The CDR3 region has the DNA TGTGCCAGCAGTGAAGGCCAGGGGGCGCGGGAGACCCAGTACTTC. This chain joins TRBV25-1 and TRBJ2-5; 8 positions match TRBD1. The trim removed 2 bases at V and 5 bases at J, leaving 7 bases unmatched. The germline V gene encodes CDR1 MGHDK and CDR2 SYGVNS. The CDR3 is 15 amino acids. The full variable domain, rest sourced from reference TRBV25-1 and TRBJ2-5, is EADIYQTPRYLVIGTGKKITLECSQTMGHDKMYWYQQDPGMELHLIHYSYGVNSTEKGDLSSESTVSRIRTEHFPLTLESARPSHTSQYLCASSEGQGARETQYFGPGTRLLVL.